Listed below are T cell receptor beta chains from one sample, sequenced in a study of blood T cell repertoires in COVID-19. Measured with immunoSEQ multiplex PCR; TCRdb has only the in-frame clones, and not every one. The sample shows about 100,000 clones, around four fifths of them seen only once. The sequencing input was peripheral blood. Every receptor here comes from an older man with active or convalescent COVID-19. CDR3s include the opening cysteine and the closing phenylalanine or tryptophan. Fields, in order: D gene, V gene, clone size, J gene, CDR3 DNA, CDR3 protein. The D gene is left open where the match is weak. Expanded clones get a size class; other rows say once, few or many, or leave the size out.

D: TRBD1
V: TRBV4-2
size: .
J: TRBJ1-6
DNA: TGTGCCAGCAGCCAAGAGGTGGACAGGGGAAATTCACCCCTCCACTTT
CDR3: CASSQEVDRGNSPLHF

D: TRBD1
V: TRBV19
size: .
J: TRBJ1-1
DNA: TGTGCCAGTAGTATTAGAAGGGACAGTTACCAAGCTTTCTTT
CDR3: CASSIRRDSYQAFF

D: .
V: TRBV29-1
size: once
J: TRBJ1-2
DNA: TGCAGCGTGGAGGGACCGACCTCAACTAACTATGGCTACACCTTC
CDR3: CSVEGPTSTNYGYTF

D: TRBD1
V: TRBV19
size: .
J: TRBJ2-7
DNA: TGTGCCAGTAGTATCCGGGACAGCCGCTACGAGCAGTACTTC
CDR3: CASSIRDSRYEQYF

D: TRBD2
V: TRBV5-5
size: .
J: TRBJ2-1
DNA: TGTGCCAGCAGCTCGCTAGCGGGAGAATTGTATGAGCAGTTCTTC
CDR3: CASSSLAGELYEQFF

D: .
V: TRBV5-5
size: .
J: TRBJ2-4
DNA: TGTGCCAGCAGCCGTCTTGCTCTTGCGGAAAACATTCAGTACTTC
CDR3: CASSRLALAENIQYF

D: .
V: TRBV7-2
size: .
J: TRBJ1-3
DNA: TGTGCCAGCAGCTTGTCCCCTTGGACAGCCGGAAACACCATATATTTT
CDR3: CASSLSPWTAGNTIYF

D: .
V: TRBV27
size: .
J: TRBJ1-1
DNA: TGTGCCAGCAGTTCGGGTGTGAGATCTGAAGCTTTCTTT
CDR3: CASSSGVRSEAFF

D: TRBD2
V: TRBV5-1
size: .
J: TRBJ2-3
DNA: TGCGCCAGCAGCTCCGGACTAGCGGGAACCACAGATACGCAGTATTTT
CDR3: CASSSGLAGTTDTQYF

D: TRBD2
V: TRBV3-1/TRBV3-2
size: .
J: TRBJ2-1
DNA: TGTGCCAGCAGCGAACAACTAGCGGGGGCCTACAATGAGCAGTTCTTC
CDR3: CASSEQLAGAYNEQFF

D: .
V: TRBV6-5
size: .
J: TRBJ2-1
DNA: TGTGCCAGCAGTAAATCTTATTACAATGAGCAGTTCTTC
CDR3: CASSKSYYNEQFF

D: .
V: TRBV9
size: .
J: TRBJ1-2
DNA: TGTGCCAGCAGCGTCGTCGACAGTGGCTATGGCTACACCTTC
CDR3: CASSVVDSGYGYTF

D: .
V: TRBV19
size: .
J: TRBJ1-5
DNA: TGTGCCAGTAGTATAAGCGGGAATCAGCCCCAGCATTTT
CDR3: CASSISGNQPQHF

D: TRBD2
V: TRBV2
size: .
J: TRBJ2-1
DNA: TGTGCCAGCAGCCTGGGGACTAGCAGATACAATGAGCAGTTCTTC
CDR3: CASSLGTSRYNEQFF

D: .
V: TRBV11-2
size: .
J: TRBJ2-1
DNA: TGTGCCAGCAGCTTAGTTGGCAGCGCCCTCTACAATGAGCAGTTCTTC
CDR3: CASSLVGSALYNEQFF

D: .
V: TRBV5-5
size: .
J: TRBJ1-3
DNA: TGTGCCAGCAGCCCCTCGGCCTTGTCAGGCCCTGGAAACACCATATATTTT
CDR3: CASSPSALSGPGNTIYF

D: .
V: TRBV7-2
size: few
J: TRBJ2-1
DNA: TGTGCCAGCAGCTCGGGACTCCCCTGGAATGAGCAGTTCTTC
CDR3: CASSSGLPWNEQFF

D: .
V: TRBV19
size: .
J: TRBJ1-1
DNA: TGTGCCAGTAGTACAGGGATGAACACTGAAGCTTTCTTT
CDR3: CASSTGMNTEAFF

D: TRBD1
V: TRBV2
size: .
J: TRBJ2-1
DNA: TGTGCCAGCAGTGAAGACAGGGGAGAGAACAATGAGCAGTTCTTC
CDR3: CASSEDRGENNEQFF

D: .
V: TRBV30
size: .
J: TRBJ1-1
DNA: TGTGCCTGGAGTGCCCAGGGAATTGAAGCTTTCTTT
CDR3: CAWSAQGIEAFF

D: TRBD1
V: TRBV9
size: .
J: TRBJ2-5
DNA: TGTGCCAGCAGCTTCAGGACAGGGGTCAGGGAGACCCAGTACTTC
CDR3: CASSFRTGVRETQYF

D: .
V: TRBV28
size: many
J: TRBJ2-5
DNA: TGTGCCAGCAGTCCTCTCCGGGAACAAGAGACCCAGTACTTC
CDR3: CASSPLREQETQYF

D: TRBD1
V: TRBV18
size: .
J: TRBJ1-2
DNA: TGTGCCAGCTCACCCGCGGGACAGAACTATGGCTACACCTTC
CDR3: CASSPAGQNYGYTF

D: TRBD1
V: TRBV4-3
size: .
J: TRBJ2-7
DNA: TGCGCCAGCAGCCAAGATCAGGGGACAGGGACCTACGAGCAGTACTTC
CDR3: CASSQDQGTGTYEQYF

D: .
V: TRBV12-2
size: many
J: TRBJ2-1
DNA: TGTGCAAGTCGCTTAGACGAAGCGGGAGATCGGGACAATGAGCAGTTCTTC
CDR3: CASRLDEAGDRDNEQFF

D: TRBD2
V: TRBV9
size: .
J: TRBJ2-3
DNA: TGTGCCAGCAGCGTATCGAGCGGGATTACCACAGATACGCAGTATTTT
CDR3: CASSVSSGITTDTQYF

D: TRBD2
V: TRBV24-1
size: .
J: TRBJ2-3
DNA: TGTGCCACCAGTGAGCCCTCTTGGACTAGCGGGAGCCCCGCAGATACGCAGTATTTT
CDR3: CATSEPSWTSGSPADTQYF

D: TRBD1
V: TRBV24-1
size: .
J: TRBJ2-1
DNA: TGTGCCACCAGTGCCCCGGGACAGGGGGCTTGGAATGAGCAGTTCTTC
CDR3: CATSAPGQGAWNEQFF

D: TRBD1
V: TRBV5-5
size: few
J: TRBJ1-1
DNA: TGTGCCAGCAGCAGGGGACAGGGTGGAACTGAAGCTTTCTTT
CDR3: CASSRGQGGTEAFF

D: TRBD1
V: TRBV5-1
size: .
J: TRBJ1-6
DNA: TGCGCCAGCAGCTTGAGGGACAGTGCGAATTCACCCCTCCACTTT
CDR3: CASSLRDSANSPLHF

D: .
V: TRBV3-1/TRBV3-2
size: .
J: TRBJ2-2
DNA: TGTGCCAGCAGCCCCACAACAGGCCTCCGCGGGGAGCTGTTTTTT
CDR3: CASSPTTGLRGELFF

D: .
V: TRBV21-1
size: .
J: TRBJ2-7
DNA: TGTGCCAGCAGCAATATAAGTGGATCAGGTAGCTCCTACGAGCAGTACTTC
CDR3: CASSNISGSGSSYEQYF

D: .
V: TRBV18
size: .
J: TRBJ2-1
DNA: TGTGCCAGCTCACCTATAGGCGGGTGGGAGCAGTTCTTC
CDR3: CASSPIGGWEQFF

D: .
V: TRBV7-2
size: .
J: TRBJ2-5
DNA: TGTGCCAGCAGCTTAGGATCTGGGGTGGGCGGACAAGAGACCCAGTACTTC
CDR3: CASSLGSGVGGQETQYF

D: TRBD1
V: TRBV12-5
size: .
J: TRBJ2-5
DNA: TGTGCTAGTGGTTCCGACAGGGCTGGGGGAGAGACCCAGTACTTC
CDR3: CASGSDRAGGETQYF

D: TRBD2
V: TRBV3-1/TRBV3-2
size: .
J: TRBJ2-7
DNA: TGTGCCAGCAGCCAAGATGGGGACTACCGTTACGAGCAGTACTTC
CDR3: CASSQDGDYRYEQYF

D: TRBD1
V: TRBV23-1
size: .
J: TRBJ1-2
DNA: TGCGCCAGCAGCCTAACCGGGACAGAGAACTATGGCTACACCTTC
CDR3: CASSLTGTENYGYTF

D: .
V: TRBV5-1
size: few
J: TRBJ1-1
DNA: TGCGCCAGCAGAATGGCTTTGAACACTGAAGCTTTCTTT
CDR3: CASRMALNTEAFF

D: TRBD2
V: TRBV11-2
size: .
J: TRBJ2-3
DNA: TGTGCCAGCAGCTTCAGGACTAGCGGTAACACAGATACGCAGTATTTT
CDR3: CASSFRTSGNTDTQYF

D: TRBD1
V: TRBV6-2/TRBV6-3
size: .
J: TRBJ2-7
DNA: TGTGCCAGCAGTTACTACCGGGACAGCATCTACGAGCAGTACTTC
CDR3: CASSYYRDSIYEQYF

D: .
V: TRBV7-3
size: .
J: TRBJ2-6
DNA: TGTGCCAGCAGCTTCTCAGGGTCAGGGGCCAACGTCCTGACTTTC
CDR3: CASSFSGSGANVLTF

D: .
V: TRBV6-5
size: .
J: TRBJ1-3
DNA: TGTGCCAGCAGTTCACAGGAGTACTCTGGAAACACCATATATTTT
CDR3: CASSSQEYSGNTIYF

D: TRBD2
V: TRBV7-2
size: .
J: TRBJ2-5
DNA: TGTGCCAGCAGCTTAGGACTAGCGGGCCTCCAAGAGACCCAGTACTTC
CDR3: CASSLGLAGLQETQYF

D: .
V: TRBV9
size: .
J: TRBJ1-2
DNA: TGTGCCAGCAGCGTAGATGGCCCCGGGGGGGCTGATGGCTACACCTTC
CDR3: CASSVDGPGGADGYTF

D: TRBD2
V: TRBV19
size: medium-sized
J: TRBJ2-1
DNA: TGTGCCAGTAGTATAGGGACTAGCGCTGGGAGTGAGCAGTTCTTC
CDR3: CASSIGTSAGSEQFF